The T cell receptor (beta chain) described here comes from a study of blood T cells in healthy people across ages. From germline, CDR1 is ENHRY and CDR2 SYGVKD. The CDR3 contains 13 residues. Losses at the gene ends were 6 bases for V and 0 bases for J; bases not matched to a gene: 2. Whole-study results and caveats: Versus aged donors, long-lived donors had higher diversity and more naive CD4+ cells.

As for this clonotype: Antigen specificity is unknown. This may be a read error, as it is one base from a much larger clone.

Using a J-beta primer mix together with a sample-barcoded 5' primer, a second PCR was run for roughly 7 to 11 cycles. Researchers report that a template-switch adaptor with 12 random nucleotides tagged each cDNA molecule. Using its own MiXCR run on the 5' RACE reads, TCRdb lists one record per CDR3 protein. The repertoire holds around 1,800,000 distinct CDR3 sequences, with about 39% as singletons. PBMCs numbering at least 6.5 million were isolated per sample. Samples each yielded at least 5.5 micrograms of total RNA. The V gene is TRBV10-3, the J gene TRBJ2-7; 7 nucleotides line up with TRBD2. Sequenced sample: blood. This sequence originates from a human donor in good health. CDR3 loop: CAISSGISYEQYF. The CDR3 nucleotides read TGTGCCATCAGCAGCGGGATCTCCTACGAGCAGTACTTC.